This T cell receptor (beta chain) comes out of a study of T cell responses to AZD1222 COVID-19 vaccine. Study-wide context: Doses given second, at about 4 or about 12 weeks, were pooled.

Per the germline V gene, CDR1 is SGHAT and CDR2 is FQNNGV. CDR3 length equals 14 residues. The V and J ends lost 1 base and 3 bases respectively, with 8 bases between them. Notes on the study in general: Sampling captured repertoires only after the peak T cell response. The CD4 TCRs associated with vaccination extended across spike and predominated at 160-218 and 743-854.

To note about this clone: Antigen: not known.

The protocol was immunoSEQ multiplex PCR, while the TCRdb copy is restricted to in-frame clones and leaves out a portion. Among over 130,000 clones, about 92% were seen once, and the ten largest hold 5.1%. Material: peripheral blood, obtained on day 0 of AZD1222 vaccination. This chain joins TRBV11-2 and TRBJ2-3; D uncertain. This receptor was taken from an adult in good health. The DNA for the CDR3 is TGTGCCAGCAGCTTAGGAACGGGTACAGATACGCAGTATTTT. Protein sequence: CASSLGTGTDTQYF. Looking up the rest from reference TRBV11-2 and TRBJ2-3 gives the full variable domain: EAGVAQSPRYKIIEKRQSVAFWCNPISGHATLYWYQQILGQGPKLLIQFQNNGVVDDSQLPKDRFSAERLKGVDSTLKIQPAKLEDSAVYLCASSLGTGTDTQYFGPGTRLTVL.